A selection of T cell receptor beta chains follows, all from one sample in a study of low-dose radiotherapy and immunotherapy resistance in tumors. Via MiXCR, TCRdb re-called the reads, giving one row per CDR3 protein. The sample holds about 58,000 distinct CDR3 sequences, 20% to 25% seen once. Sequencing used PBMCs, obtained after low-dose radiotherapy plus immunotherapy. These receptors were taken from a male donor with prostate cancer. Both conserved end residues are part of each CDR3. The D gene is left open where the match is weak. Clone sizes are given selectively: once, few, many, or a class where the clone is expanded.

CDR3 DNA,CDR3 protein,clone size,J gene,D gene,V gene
-,CASSEQGSNTGELFFF,-,TRBJ2-2,-,TRBV19
TGCGCCAGCAGTGGCATTTTCCCAGATACGCAGTATTTT,CASSGIFPDTQYF,many,TRBJ2-3,-,TRBV5-1
TGTGCCAGCACCCCGGGACAGGGGGCGGGTGAGACCCAGTACTTC,CASTPGQGAGETQYF,many,TRBJ2-5,TRBD1,TRBV5-4
TGTGCCAGCAACACACGGGGCTCCCCCTACGAGCAGTACTTC,CASNTRGSPYEQYF,-,TRBJ2-7,-,TRBV11-2
TGTGCCAGCAGCTCGTTAGCGGGGGCCACCTACAATGAGCAGTTCTTC,CASSSLAGATYNEQFF,many,TRBJ2-1,TRBD2,TRBV7-3
TGTGCCAGCAGTTACTCCCGGGGGGGAACCTACGAGCAGTACTTC,CASSYSRGGTYEQYF,many,TRBJ2-7,TRBD2,TRBV6-2/TRBV6-3
TGTGCCAGCAGCACGGACAGGCTAAACACCGGGGAGCTGTTTTTT,CASSTDRLNTGELFF,many,TRBJ2-2,TRBD1,TRBV7-9
TGTGCCAGCAGCTTCAGTACTGGGGCCAACGTCCTGACTTTC,CASSFSTGANVLTF,many,TRBJ2-6,-,TRBV5-1
TGTGCCAGCAGTCCCACAGGACAGACAAACTACGAGCAGTACTTC,CASSPTGQTNYEQYF,-,TRBJ2-7,-,TRBV11-2
TGTGCCAGCTCACCACGACGGGGGGCAGGAGGCCAAGAGACCCAGTACTTC,CASSPRRGAGGQETQYF,many,TRBJ2-5,-,TRBV18
TGTGCCAGCACCCCCCGGGGGGGCGCTGAAGCTTTCTTT,CASTPRGGAEAFF,few,TRBJ1-1,-,TRBV6-1
TGTGCCAGCAGCCGATCGGCCGGCGGGGGCACCGGGGAGCTGTTTTTT,CASSRSAGGGTGELFF,-,TRBJ2-2,TRBD2,TRBV6-2/TRBV6-3
TGTGCCAGCAGCCCTATAAACATCCGGGACACCCGTGAGGAAAAACTGTTTTTT,CASSPINIRDTREEKLFF,few,TRBJ1-4,-,TRBV7-2
TGCAGCGTGGAGGACAGGGGATTGGAAGAGACCCAGTACTTC,CSVEDRGLEETQYF,many,TRBJ2-5,TRBD1,TRBV29-1
TGTGCCATCAGCGTCTTAGCGGGGGCGTACACAGATACGCAGTATTTT,CAISVLAGAYTDTQYF,-,TRBJ2-3,TRBD2,TRBV9
TGTGCCAGCACCCCCGGAGAGACCCAGTACTTC,CASTPGETQYF,-,TRBJ2-5,-,TRBV3-1
TGCAGCGTTTGGGCGGGGAATGGACAGCCCCAGCATTTT,CSVWAGNGQPQHF,many,TRBJ1-5,-,TRBV29-1
TGTGCCAGCAGCTCCCCAGGGGGCGTAAATGAAAAACTGTTTTTT,CASSSPGGVNEKLFF,many,TRBJ1-4,TRBD1,TRBV9
TGTGCCAGCAGAGAGCGGGGGGGCCGTAGTGAGCAGTTCTTC,CASRERGGRSEQFF,many,TRBJ2-1,TRBD2,TRBV2
TGTGCCAGCAGCTTATCCCCGGGACAGACCCCATACTTC,CASSLSPGQTPYF,once,TRBJ2-5,TRBD1,TRBV11-3
TGCAGCGGGGCGGGGGGGCCCACAGATACGCAGTATTTT,CSGAGGPTDTQYF,many,TRBJ2-3,TRBD2,TRBV29-1
TGTGCCAGTAGTATAGACCGCCGTGCGGTGGATACGCAGTATTTT,CASSIDRRAVDTQYF,many,TRBJ2-3,-,TRBV19
TGCGCCAGCAGTCAAAACTACAGGGTACTATTTGGGAACACCATATATTTT,CASSQNYRVLFGNTIYF,many,TRBJ1-3,-,TRBV23-1
TGTGCCAGCAGCCAAGATAGTCAGGGTGGCTCCTACGAGCAGTACTTC,CASSQDSQGGSYEQYF,many,TRBJ2-7,-,TRBV4-2
TGCGCCAGCAGCTTGGATGGCGGGTATGCGTCCTACAATGAGCAGTTCTTC,CASSLDGGYASYNEQFF,few,TRBJ2-1,-,TRBV5-1
TGCAGTGCCGGGACTAGCGGGGGGGCTGGGACCCAGTACTTC,CSAGTSGGAGTQYF,many,TRBJ2-5,TRBD2,TRBV20-1
TGCGCCAGCTCCGGGGGAAAAAAGCGTCGCACTGAAGCTTTCTTT,CASSGGKKRRTEAFF,many,TRBJ1-1,-,TRBV10-1
TGTGCCAGCAGCTTCAGTACAGGGTTCGGCACCCAGTACTTC,CASSFSTGFGTQYF,many,TRBJ2-5,-,TRBV7-9
TGTGCCAGCAGCCAAGTATGGGGACAGAACTACGAGCAGTACTTC,CASSQVWGQNYEQYF,many,TRBJ2-7,TRBD1,TRBV4-2